These T cell receptor beta chains were read from a single sample in a study of cytomegalovirus exposure and HLA in healthy donors. TCRdb's copy holds only in-frame clones and misses some; the assay was immunoSEQ multiplex PCR. This table holds some 79,000 clones, around 94% found once. The sequencing sample was made of PBMCs. These receptors all stem from a woman in her late teens or twenties in good health and CMV-seropositive. Each CDR3 is given with its conserved first and last residue. Fields, in order: clone size, V gene, J gene, D gene, CDR3 DNA, CDR3 protein. A D gene is named only where the DNA matches it firmly. Clone size appears in some rows only: once, few, many, or a class for an expanded clone.

abundance: NA; v_gene: TRBV15; j_gene: TRBJ1-1; d_gene: NA; CDR3nt: TGTGCCACCAGCAGAGGGAGAACGGATAACACTGAAGCTTTCTTT; CDR3aa: CATSRGRTDNTEAFF
abundance: NA; v_gene: TRBV10-3; j_gene: TRBJ2-3; d_gene: NA; CDR3nt: TGTGCCATCAGCCCGGAGGGTGGGGATACGCAGTATTTT; CDR3aa: CAISPEGGDTQYF
abundance: NA; v_gene: TRBV5-1; j_gene: TRBJ2-7; d_gene: NA; CDR3nt: TGCGCCAGCAGCCTTTCGACAGCTCTACTCTACGAGCAGTACTTC; CDR3aa: CASSLSTALLYEQYF
abundance: few; v_gene: TRBV4-3; j_gene: TRBJ1-1; d_gene: NA; CDR3nt: TGCGCCAGCAGCCAAGGGGAATGGGAGGTCGCTGAAGCTTTCTTT; CDR3aa: CASSQGEWEVAEAFF
abundance: NA; v_gene: TRBV6-6; j_gene: TRBJ2-7; d_gene: TRBD1; CDR3nt: TGTGCCACCCGAGACAGGGGCCACGAGCAGTACTTC; CDR3aa: CATRDRGHEQYF
abundance: NA; v_gene: TRBV7-9; j_gene: TRBJ2-7; d_gene: NA; CDR3nt: TGTGCCAGCAGCTTTGCGGGGGCAGAGCAGTACTTC; CDR3aa: CASSFAGAEQYF
abundance: NA; v_gene: TRBV6-5; j_gene: TRBJ1-4; d_gene: NA; CDR3nt: TGTGCCAGCAGTTACTCGAATACAGGGACAGAAAAACTGTTTTTT; CDR3aa: CASSYSNTGTEKLFF
abundance: NA; v_gene: TRBV19; j_gene: TRBJ2-1; d_gene: NA; CDR3nt: TGTGCCAGTAGTCCCTCCTCTAGCAGGGAGGTTTCCAATGAGCAGTTCTTC; CDR3aa: CASSPSSSREVSNEQFF
abundance: NA; v_gene: TRBV4-1; j_gene: TRBJ2-7; d_gene: NA; CDR3nt: TGCGCCAGCGGCCAAGGGGGGGATGTATACGAGCAGTACTTC; CDR3aa: CASGQGGDVYEQYF
abundance: NA; v_gene: TRBV6-5; j_gene: TRBJ1-6; d_gene: NA; CDR3nt: TGTGCCAGCAGTTACTCGACATTTCCCGATTCACCCCTCCACTTT; CDR3aa: CASSYSTFPDSPLHF
abundance: NA; v_gene: TRBV18; j_gene: TRBJ2-5; d_gene: NA; CDR3nt: TGTGCCAGCTCGGGTTCCAGCGGGCATTTGGGGGAGACCCAGTACTTC; CDR3aa: CASSGSSGHLGETQYF
abundance: NA; v_gene: TRBV28; j_gene: TRBJ2-3; d_gene: TRBD1; CDR3nt: TGTGCCAGCAGTTTGTCCGGGACAGGAAGCACAGATACGCAGTATTTT; CDR3aa: CASSLSGTGSTDTQYF
abundance: NA; v_gene: TRBV6-5; j_gene: TRBJ2-3; d_gene: NA; CDR3nt: TGTGCCAGCACCTCGGACATCCGCACAGATACGCAGTATTTT; CDR3aa: CASTSDIRTDTQYF
abundance: once; v_gene: TRBV15; j_gene: TRBJ2-1; d_gene: TRBD1; CDR3nt: TGTGCCACCAGCAGAGATCGGGGACAGGGGAGAGACAATGAGCAGTTCTTC; CDR3aa: CATSRDRGQGRDNEQFF
abundance: few; v_gene: TRBV29-1; j_gene: TRBJ1-2; d_gene: NA; CDR3nt: TGCAGCGTTGAAAAGGGGAACTATGGCTACACCTTC; CDR3aa: CSVEKGNYGYTF
abundance: NA; v_gene: TRBV7-9; j_gene: TRBJ1-2; d_gene: NA; CDR3nt: TGTGCCAGCAGACCCGGTCGCGATCGGGGCTACACCTTC; CDR3aa: CASRPGRDRGYTF
abundance: NA; v_gene: TRBV28; j_gene: TRBJ1-5; d_gene: NA; CDR3nt: TGTGCCAGCACCTCCCGGGCGGGGAATAGCAATCAGCCCCAGCATTTT; CDR3aa: CASTSRAGNSNQPQHF
abundance: NA; v_gene: TRBV18; j_gene: TRBJ2-3; d_gene: TRBD2; CDR3nt: TGTGCCAGCTCAACCGCTAGCGGGGGGGCCGGGGATACGCAGTATTTT; CDR3aa: CASSTASGGAGDTQYF
abundance: NA; v_gene: TRBV4-1; j_gene: TRBJ1-2; d_gene: TRBD1; CDR3nt: TGCGCCAGCAGCCGGGGACAGGTTAACTATGGCTACACCTTC; CDR3aa: CASSRGQVNYGYTF
abundance: once; v_gene: TRBV19; j_gene: TRBJ2-7; d_gene: NA; CDR3nt: TGTGCCAGTAGTATTGGGAGACGCTCCTACGAGCAGTACTTC; CDR3aa: CASSIGRRSYEQYF
abundance: NA; v_gene: TRBV11-3; j_gene: TRBJ2-3; d_gene: TRBD2; CDR3nt: TGTGCCAGCAGCCCACGGGACTCGGCGGGGGCAGATACGCAGTATTTT; CDR3aa: CASSPRDSAGADTQYF
abundance: NA; v_gene: TRBV7-8; j_gene: TRBJ1-5; d_gene: NA; CDR3nt: TGTGCCAGCAGTTCGGACAGACTAAATCAGCCCCAGCATTTT; CDR3aa: CASSSDRLNQPQHF
abundance: NA; v_gene: TRBV30; j_gene: TRBJ1-1; d_gene: TRBD1; CDR3nt: TGTGCCTGGACGGACAGGCCAATCGTTAAAGCTTTCTTT; CDR3aa: CAWTDRPIVKAFF
abundance: NA; v_gene: TRBV28; j_gene: TRBJ1-2; d_gene: TRBD1; CDR3nt: TGTGCCAGCAGTTGGGAAGGACAGGCTCGCTATGGCTACACCTTC; CDR3aa: CASSWEGQARYGYTF
abundance: NA; v_gene: TRBV28; j_gene: TRBJ1-3; d_gene: NA; CDR3nt: TGTGCCAGCAGTCCCCCGGGAAAACGGGGTGGAAACACCATATATTTT; CDR3aa: CASSPPGKRGGNTIYF
abundance: NA; v_gene: TRBV5-4; j_gene: TRBJ2-3; d_gene: NA; CDR3nt: TGTGCCAGCAGCTTGGGACTAGTGGCCCAACTAGTCAGCACAGATACGCAGTATTTT; CDR3aa: CASSLGLVAQLVSTDTQYF
abundance: NA; v_gene: TRBV10-2; j_gene: TRBJ2-7; d_gene: NA; CDR3nt: TGCGCCAGCAGATCGGAGGGCCTTGGATGGGGCGAGCAGTACTTC; CDR3aa: CASRSEGLGWGEQYF
abundance: NA; v_gene: TRBV6-1; j_gene: TRBJ1-1; d_gene: NA; CDR3nt: TGTGCCAGCAGTACTGACAGGAGGACCACTGAAGCTTTCTTT; CDR3aa: CASSTDRRTTEAFF
abundance: NA; v_gene: TRBV30; j_gene: TRBJ2-5; d_gene: NA; CDR3nt: TGTGCCTGGAGTTCTCTCCGGGACTTCACATTCGGGGTGACAGAGACCCAGTACTTC; CDR3aa: CAWSSLRDFTFGVTETQYF
abundance: NA; v_gene: TRBV5-1; j_gene: TRBJ2-1; d_gene: NA; CDR3nt: TGCGCCAGCAGTCCGGACAGCGACGACAATGAGCAGTTCTTC; CDR3aa: CASSPDSDDNEQFF
abundance: NA; v_gene: TRBV11-2; j_gene: TRBJ1-2; d_gene: TRBD1; CDR3nt: TGTGCCAGCAGCCGGACAGGCGGAGGGTCTTTCTATGGCTACACCTTC; CDR3aa: CASSRTGGGSFYGYTF
abundance: NA; v_gene: TRBV7-9; j_gene: TRBJ2-7; d_gene: NA; CDR3nt: TGTGCCAGCAGCTTAGATCAGGGGTTTGACTACGAGCAGTACTTC; CDR3aa: CASSLDQGFDYEQYF
abundance: NA; v_gene: TRBV5-1; j_gene: TRBJ2-5; d_gene: NA; CDR3nt: TGCGCCAGCAGCTTGCTCCCGGTGGTGGTCCAAGAGACCCAGTACTTC; CDR3aa: CASSLLPVVVQETQYF